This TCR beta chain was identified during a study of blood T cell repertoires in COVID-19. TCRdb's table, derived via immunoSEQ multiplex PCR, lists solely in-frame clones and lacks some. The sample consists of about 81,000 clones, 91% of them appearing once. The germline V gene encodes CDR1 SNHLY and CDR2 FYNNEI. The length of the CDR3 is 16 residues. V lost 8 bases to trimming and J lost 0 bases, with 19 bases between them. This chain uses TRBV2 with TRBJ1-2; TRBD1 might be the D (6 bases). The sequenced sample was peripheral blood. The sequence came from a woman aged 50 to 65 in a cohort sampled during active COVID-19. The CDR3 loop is CASLADLGAPNYGYTF. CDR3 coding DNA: TGTGCCAGCCTAGCTGATTTGGGGGCCCCTAACTATGGCTACACCTTC.